These 3 T cell receptor beta chains came from one sample sequenced in a study of cytomegalovirus exposure and HLA in healthy donors. The PCR was carried out with 60 Vbeta primers and 13 Jbeta primers. Measured with immunoSEQ multiplex PCR; TCRdb has only the in-frame clones, and not every one. This sample contains about 200,000 clones. Sequences were obtained from PBMCs. These receptors all stem from a man aged 25 to 40 in good health and CMV-seronegative.

The V gene is TRBV11-2, the J gene TRBJ2-2; perhaps TRBD2 as D (5 bases). This CDR3 region has 12 residues. Germline V gene sequence: CDR1 SGHAT, CDR2 FQNNGV. The V gene lost 6 bases and the J gene lost 8 bases, with 10 bases spanning the gap. The CDR3 protein is CASSRAAGELFF. Written as DNA, the CDR3 is TGTGCCAGCAGTCGAGCGGCGGGGGAGCTGTTTTTT.

The J gene is TRBJ1-2, the V gene TRBV9; D is undetermined. This CDR3 comprises 14 residues. V gave up 4 bases and J gave up 3 bases, with 13 bases separating them. Germline CDR1 is SGDLS and CDR2 is YYNGEE. This chain's CDR3 is CASSRRGGDYGYTF. In DNA form, the CDR3 reads TGTGCCAGCAGCCGCCGGGGAGGCGACTATGGCTACACCTTC.

The chain joins TRBV19 to TRBJ2-7, with TRBD2 matching over 8 bases. The CDR3 contains 15 residues. V trimming: 2 bases; J trimming: 3 bases; junction bases outside the gene matches: 6. Germline CDR1 reads LNHDA; CDR2 reads SQIVND (reference sequence). CDR3 sequence: CASSIQRESFYEQYF. The CDR3 nucleotides read TGTGCCAGTAGTATACAGCGGGAGTCCTTCTACGAGCAGTACTTC.